Shown below are 15 T cell receptor beta chains from a single sample sequenced in a study of low-dose radiotherapy and immunotherapy resistance in tumors. cDNA synthesis used a TRAV/TRBV-specific primer set for both chains. Amplification, which lasted approximately 19 PCR cycles, used a constant-region primer and V-primer adapter to amplify TCRs. Using its own MiXCR run on the reads, TCRdb lists one record per CDR3 protein. The sample yields approximately 11,000 distinct CDR3 sequences, approximately 55% seen once. These receptors were taken from a human donor with advanced metastatic prostate, ovarian, gallbladder or colorectal cancer (not recorded which). This table probably holds off-target reads from a library built for another chain.

This clonotype was seen a handful of times. This rearrangement joins TRBV3-1 to TRBJ1-6; no reliable D call. Between the trimmed V and J ends, which lost 2 bases and 7 bases, there was a span of 6 bases. The CDR3 length is 13 residues. Per germline, CDR1 LGHDT and CDR2 YNNKEL (reference sequence). CDR3: CASSQPRNSPLHF. The CDR3 DNA reads TGTGCCAGCAGCCAACCTCGGAATTCACCCCTCCACTTT.

The chain is built from TRBV5-4 and TRBJ2-7; a weak D match, TRBD2 (6 bases). V was clipped by 3 bases and J by 0 bases, with 16 bases between them. Germline V lookup: CDR1 SGHNT, CDR2 YYREEE (reference sequence). The CDR3 length is 16 residues. The DNA of the CDR3 is TGTGCCAGCAGCTCCCGCGGAGGGGCAGGCTCCTACGAGCAGTACTTC. It yields the protein CASSSRGGAGSYEQYF.

This clonotype is medium-sized. The chain joins TRBV11-2 to TRBJ2-7, with D hard to call. Germline assignment: CDR1 SGHAT and CDR2 FQNNGV. The CDR3 runs 15 residues. The germline V and J ends were trimmed by 1 base and 0 bases, with 10 bases remaining between them. The CDR3, as DNA: TGTGCCAGCAGCTTAGCCCTCGACAACTCCTACGAGCAGTACTTC. It codes for CASSLALDNSYEQYF.

This chain joins TRBV20-1 and TRBJ2-1, with TRBD2 identical over 11 bases. Germline trimming cut 6 bases from V and 7 bases from J; bases unmatched to any gene: 14. Germline-derived CDR1 and CDR2 are DFQATT and SNEGSKA (reference sequence). The CDR3 runs to 16 residues. The CDR3 loop reads CSAPNPLAGGQNEQFF. CDR3 in DNA: TGCAGTGCACCCAACCCTCTAGCGGGGGGACAGAATGAGCAGTTCTTC.

V and J are TRBV9 and TRBJ2-3, with 9 bases lining up with TRBD1. This CDR3 comprises 15 residues. CDR1 is SGDLS, CDR2 YYNGEE, per germline. The junction had 4 bases not matched to a gene; V was cut back by 3 bases and J by 2 bases. CDR3 sequence (DNA): TGTGCCAGCAGCGATCGGACAGGGGTCACAGATACGCAGTATTTT. Its translation is CASSDRTGVTDTQYF.

In this sample, this clonotype turned up a few times. This chain links TRBV4-2 with TRBJ2-5; possibly TRBD2 for D (6 bases). Looked up from germline, CDR1 is LGHNA and CDR2 is YNFKEQ. This CDR3 region has 16 residues. Trimming shortened V by 1 base and J by 1 base, and 13 bases separated the two germline ends. The CDR3 spells CASSQAPGLRQETQYF. DNA of the CDR3: TGTGCCAGCAGCCAAGCACCGGGACTCCGCCAAGAGACCCAGTACTTC.

This chain uses TRBV6-5 with TRBJ2-1; D is unclear. The CDR3 sequence is 13 residues long. V was cut by 4 bases and J by 7 bases, with 11 bases left in between. Germline assignment: CDR1 MNHEY and CDR2 SVGAGI. DNA of the CDR3: TGTGCCAGCAGTTCCGTGGGTGGTAATGAGCAGTTCTTC. Residues: CASSSVGGNEQFF.

The gene calls are TRBV29-1 and TRBJ2-6; D gene uncertain. V was shortened by 3 bases and J by 0 bases, with 9 bases between the two germline ends. The CDR3 totals 15 residues. Germline V CDR1 and CDR2: SQVTM, ANQGSEA. The CDR3 here is CSVELARSGANVLTF. CDR3 bases: TGCAGCGTTGAGTTAGCTCGCTCTGGGGCCAACGTCCTGACTTTC.

This chain uses TRBV26 with TRBJ2-7. TRBV26 counts as a pseudogene. CDR3 length: 13 amino acids. For the CDR3, the DNA is TGTGCCAGCAGTTTTAGTGGGCAGGTCGAGCAGTACTTC. Encoded protein: CASSFSGQVEQYF.

This clonotype was recorded only once. The rearrangement joins TRBV13 to TRBJ2-3; TRBD2 matches at 10 bases. This CDR3 is built from 14 residues. V lost 5 bases, J lost 4 bases, and 3 bases stayed unmatched. Germline loops: CDR1 PRHDT, CDR2 FYEKMQ (reference sequence). The CDR3 sequence: CASSTSGGADTQYF. The CDR3 DNA sequence: TGTGCCAGCAGCACGAGCGGGGGGGCAGATACGCAGTATTTT.

V usage is TRBV6-5 and J usage is TRBJ1-4, with a weak D call TRBD1 (6 bases). Germline loops: CDR1 MNHEY, CDR2 SVGAGI. Trimming took off 6 bases at V and 2 bases at J, with 10 bases between the two ends. CDR3 size: 14 residues. CDR3 region: CASSGGATNEKLFF. CDR3 DNA: TGTGCCAGCAGCGGGGGCGCGACTAATGAAAAACTGTTTTTT.

This clonotype was detected only a few times. The J gene is TRBJ2-1, the V gene TRBV2; 8 bases fit TRBD2. Per germline, CDR1 SNHLY and CDR2 FYNNEI. With 7 bases clipped from V and 6 bases from J, the junction kept 11 bases outside the gene matches. The CDR3 has 15 amino acids. CDR3 bases: TGTGCCAGCACCCGCTCCTGGGCGGGGGGCAATGAGCAGTTCTTC. As protein: CASTRSWAGGNEQFF.

The chain couples TRBV4-2 to TRBJ2-3; TRBD2 matches 14 bases. Germline V gene data show CDR1 as LGHNA and CDR2 as YNFKEQ. The CDR3 consists of 18 residues. V dropped 3 bases and J dropped 2; count of bases not matched to a gene: 7. The CDR3 is CASSHPGTSGGFTDTQYF. The CDR3 DNA follows: TGTGCCAGCAGCCACCCCGGGACTAGCGGGGGATTCACAGATACGCAGTATTTT.

The CDR3 loop reads CASSWGAGANNEQFF. CDR3 DNA sequence: TGTGCCAGCAGCTGGGGAGCGGGAGCTAACAATGAGCAGTTCTTC. The chain has TRBV5-4 and TRBJ2-1; 8 bases are shared with TRBD2. CDR3 length equals 15 residues. The V gene's germline CDR1 is SGHNT and CDR2 YYREEE (reference sequence). The trim removed 3 bases at V and 5 bases at J, leaving 7 bases unmatched.

This clonotype was found a few times. In DNA, the CDR3 is TGCAGCGTTGATAGCGGGAGGGCCACCGGGGAGCTGTTTTTT. Translated: CSVDSGRATGELFF. The rearrangement joins TRBV29-1 to TRBJ2-2, with 11 bases that match TRBD2. CDR1 SQVTM and CDR2 ANQGSEA come from the germline V gene. This CDR3 region has 14 residues. J was trimmed by 4 bases and V by 3 bases; bases with no gene match: 1.